This record covers a single T cell receptor beta chain. Its target is not known. The source of the sample is a study of T-cell memory formation after mild COVID-19. Study-wide findings and caveats: Researchers could not confirm that second-wave clones peaking on day 37 targeted SARS-CoV-2. CD4/CD8 balance held among clones contracting day 15 to 85, and later expanders leaned CD4+. CD4+ contracting clones were found mainly in CM and EM, and CD8+ ones in EMRA.

V trimming: 4 bases; J trimming: 4 bases; junction bases outside the gene matches: 3. The CDR3 extends over 14 amino acids. Germline loops: CDR1 KGHDR, CDR2 SFDVKD. The TCR alpha and TCR beta cDNA libraries, bearing sample barcodes and UMIs, were generated by 5'RACE using constant-segment primers. TCRdb reprocessed the 5' RACE reads with MiXCR, giving one entry per CDR3 protein. Of about 560,000 distinct CDR3 sequences listed, 20% to 25% are singletons. Sequenced input: PBMCs or a T cell subset sorted from them (not recorded which). This chain connects TRBV24-1 to TRBJ2-3; 8 bases are shared with TRBD2. This receptor was obtained from an adult woman who had mild COVID-19 (a few samples of this study predate the infection). Cell type and time point are not known. The CDR3 sequence: CATSDPGGADTQYF. CDR3 DNA sequence: TGTGCCACCAGTGACCCGGGAGGGGCAGATACGCAGTATTTT.